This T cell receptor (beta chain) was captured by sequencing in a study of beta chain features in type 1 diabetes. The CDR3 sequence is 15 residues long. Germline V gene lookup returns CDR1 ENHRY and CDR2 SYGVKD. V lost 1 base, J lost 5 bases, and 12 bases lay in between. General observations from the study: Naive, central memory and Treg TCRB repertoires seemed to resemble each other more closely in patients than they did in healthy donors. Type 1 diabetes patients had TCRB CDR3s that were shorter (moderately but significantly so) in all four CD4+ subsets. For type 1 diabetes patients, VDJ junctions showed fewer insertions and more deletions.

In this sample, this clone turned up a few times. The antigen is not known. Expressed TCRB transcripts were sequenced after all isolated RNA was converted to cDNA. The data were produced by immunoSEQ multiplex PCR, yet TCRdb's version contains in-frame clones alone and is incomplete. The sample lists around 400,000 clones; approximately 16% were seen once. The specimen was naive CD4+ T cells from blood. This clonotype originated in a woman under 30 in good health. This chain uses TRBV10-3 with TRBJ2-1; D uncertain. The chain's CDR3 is CAISELGGKNNEQFF. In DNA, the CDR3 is TGTGCCATCAGTGAGTTAGGCGGCAAAAACAATGAGCAGTTCTTC.